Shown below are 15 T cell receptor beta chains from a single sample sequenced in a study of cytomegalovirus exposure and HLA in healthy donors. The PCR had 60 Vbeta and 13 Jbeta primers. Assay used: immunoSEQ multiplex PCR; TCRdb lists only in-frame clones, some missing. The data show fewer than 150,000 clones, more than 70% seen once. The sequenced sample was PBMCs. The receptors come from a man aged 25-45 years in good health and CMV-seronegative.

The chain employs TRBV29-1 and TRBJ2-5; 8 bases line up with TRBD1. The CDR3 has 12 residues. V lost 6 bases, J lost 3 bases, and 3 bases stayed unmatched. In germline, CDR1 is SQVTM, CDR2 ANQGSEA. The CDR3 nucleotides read TGCAGCGTGACAGGGGCTGAAGAGACCCAGTACTTC. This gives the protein CSVTGAEETQYF.

This CDR3 is CASSSENQGSQETQYF. The CDR3 bases are TGTGCCAGCAGCTCGGAAAACCAGGGGAGCCAAGAGACCCAGTACTTC. The rearrangement links TRBV7-9 to TRBJ2-5; D possibly corresponds to TRBD1 (6 bases). Trimming left V 4 bases short and J 1 base short, with 16 bases between. Per germline, CDR1 SEHNR and CDR2 FQNEAQ (reference sequence). The CDR3 extends over 16 amino acids. Together with reference TRBV7-9 and TRBJ2-5, the CDR3 gives the full variable domain: DTGVSQNPRHKITKRGQNVTFRCDPISEHNRLYWYRQTLGQGPEFLTYFQNEAQLEKSRLLSDRFSAERPKGSFSTLEIQRTEQGDSAMYLCASSSENQGSQETQYFGPGTRLLVL.

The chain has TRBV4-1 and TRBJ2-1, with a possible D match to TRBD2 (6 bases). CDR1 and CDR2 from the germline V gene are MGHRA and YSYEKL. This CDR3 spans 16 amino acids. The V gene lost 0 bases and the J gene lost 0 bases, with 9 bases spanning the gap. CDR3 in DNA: TGCGCCAGCAGCCAAGAGCCGGGACTCTCCTACAATGAGCAGTTCTTC. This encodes CASSQEPGLSYNEQFF.

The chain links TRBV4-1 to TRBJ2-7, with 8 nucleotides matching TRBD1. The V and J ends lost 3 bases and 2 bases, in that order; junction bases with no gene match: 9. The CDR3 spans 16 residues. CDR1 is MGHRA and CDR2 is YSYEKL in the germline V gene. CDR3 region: CASSHNAGTGTYEQYF. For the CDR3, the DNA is TGCGCCAGCAGCCATAATGCCGGGACAGGCACCTACGAGCAGTACTTC.

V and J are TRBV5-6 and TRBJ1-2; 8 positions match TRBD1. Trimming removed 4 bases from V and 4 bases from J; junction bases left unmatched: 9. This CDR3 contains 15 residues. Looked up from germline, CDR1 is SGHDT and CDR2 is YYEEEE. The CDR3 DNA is TGTGCCAGCAGCCCCACGGGACAGGACGTCTATGGCTACACCTTC. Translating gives CASSPTGQDVYGYTF.

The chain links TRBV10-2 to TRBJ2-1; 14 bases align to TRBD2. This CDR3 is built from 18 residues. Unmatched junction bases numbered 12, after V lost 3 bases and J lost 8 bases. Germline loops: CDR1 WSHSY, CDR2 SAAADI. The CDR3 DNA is TGCGCCAGCAGTGATACCCCGGGACTAGCGGGAGTGGTAGATGAGCAGTTCTTC. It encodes CASSDTPGLAGVVDEQFF.

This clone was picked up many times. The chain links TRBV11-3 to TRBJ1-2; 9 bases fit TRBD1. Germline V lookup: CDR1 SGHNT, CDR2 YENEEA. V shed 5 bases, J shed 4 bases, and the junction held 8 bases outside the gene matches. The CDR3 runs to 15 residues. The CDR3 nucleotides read TGTGCCAGCAGCCAGGCGGGACAGGGATCCTATGGCTACACCTTC. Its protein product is CASSQAGQGSYGYTF.

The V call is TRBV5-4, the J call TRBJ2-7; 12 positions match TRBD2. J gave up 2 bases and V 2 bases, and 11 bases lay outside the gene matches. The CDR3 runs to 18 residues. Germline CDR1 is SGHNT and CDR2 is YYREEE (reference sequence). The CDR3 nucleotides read TGTGCCAGCAGCTTCCTAGGGGGACTAGCGGGTAAAACCTACGAGCAGTACTTC. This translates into CASSFLGGLAGKTYEQYF.

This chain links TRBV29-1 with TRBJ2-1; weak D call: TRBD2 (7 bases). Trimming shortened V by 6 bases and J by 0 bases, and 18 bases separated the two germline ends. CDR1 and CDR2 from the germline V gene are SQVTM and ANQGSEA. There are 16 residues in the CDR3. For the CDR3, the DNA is TGCAGCGTGGGGGGGGCAGGGCCCTCCTCCTACAATGAGCAGTTCTTC. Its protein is CSVGGAGPSSYNEQFF.

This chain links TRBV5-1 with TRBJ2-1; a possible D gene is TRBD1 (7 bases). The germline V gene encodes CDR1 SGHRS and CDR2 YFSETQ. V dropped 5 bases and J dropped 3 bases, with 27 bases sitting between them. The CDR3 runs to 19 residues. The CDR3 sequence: CASRLDRTNGGLGYNEQFF. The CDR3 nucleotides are TGCGCCAGCAGACTGGACAGGACTAATGGTGGTCTGGGCTACAATGAGCAGTTCTTC. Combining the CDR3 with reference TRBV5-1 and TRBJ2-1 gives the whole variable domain KAGVTQTPRYLIKTRGQQVTLSCSPISGHRSVSWYQQTPGQGLQFLFEYFSETQRNKGNFPGRFSGRQFSNSRSEMNVSTLELGDSALYLCASRLDRTNGGLGYNEQFFGPGTRLTVL.

The CDR3 sequence: CASSLDAASGRGNEQFF. CDR3 nucleotides: TGTGCCAGCAGCTTAGATGCGGCTAGCGGGAGGGGGAATGAGCAGTTCTTC. The chain couples TRBV7-3 to TRBJ2-1, with 12 nucleotides matching TRBD2. Germline-derived CDR1 and CDR2 are SGHTA and FQGTGA. With V trimmed by 2 bases and J by 7 bases, 9 bases remained unmatched. The CDR3 contains 17 residues.

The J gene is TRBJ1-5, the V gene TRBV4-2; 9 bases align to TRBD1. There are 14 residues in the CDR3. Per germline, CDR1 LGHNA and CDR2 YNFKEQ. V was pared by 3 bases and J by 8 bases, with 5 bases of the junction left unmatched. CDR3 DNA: TGTGCCAGCAGCCAGGGACAGGGCCTGGAGCCCCAGCATTTT. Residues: CASSQGQGLEPQHF.

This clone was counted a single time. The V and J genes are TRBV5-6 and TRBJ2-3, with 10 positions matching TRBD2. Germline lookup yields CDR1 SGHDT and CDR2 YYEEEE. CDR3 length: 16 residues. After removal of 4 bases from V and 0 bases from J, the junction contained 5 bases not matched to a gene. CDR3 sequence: CASSDLAGASTDTQYF. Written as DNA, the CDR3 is TGTGCCAGCAGCGATCTAGCGGGAGCTAGCACAGATACGCAGTATTTT.

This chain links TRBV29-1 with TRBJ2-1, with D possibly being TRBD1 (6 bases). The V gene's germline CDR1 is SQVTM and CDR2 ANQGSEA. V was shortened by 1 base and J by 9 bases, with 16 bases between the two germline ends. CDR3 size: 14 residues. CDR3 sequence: CSVEVWDTGSEQFF. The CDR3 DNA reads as TGCAGCGTTGAAGTCTGGGACACGGGATCTGAGCAGTTCTTC.

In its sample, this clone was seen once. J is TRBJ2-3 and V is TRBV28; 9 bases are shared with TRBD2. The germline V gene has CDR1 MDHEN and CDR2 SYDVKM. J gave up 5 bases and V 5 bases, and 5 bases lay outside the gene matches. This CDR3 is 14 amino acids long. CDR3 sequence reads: CASSRREGVDTQYF. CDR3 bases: TGTGCCAGCAGTAGGCGGGAGGGGGTAGATACGCAGTATTTT.